Sequencing of this TCR beta chain was carried out in a study of beta chain features in type 1 diabetes. Study findings and constraints: For Type 1 diabetes patients, all four CD4+ subsets carried TCRB CDR3s that were moderately but significantly shorter.

Notes on this clone: No antigen is known for it.

The V gene end was trimmed by 7 bases and the J gene end by 9 bases; junction bases not matched to a gene: 12. The CDR3 runs 14 residues. Germline CDR1 and CDR2: LNHDA and SQIVND (reference sequence). Once sorted, every population was more than 95% pure. Sequenced material consisted of expressed TCRB transcripts (all of the isolated RNA was reverse transcribed). This table comes from immunoSEQ multiplex PCR, and its TCRdb copy is limited to in-frame clones, with some not included. This sample has around 250,000 clones, with about 20% found just once. This chain connects TRBV19 to TRBJ2-1; 7 bases fit TRBD2. The sequenced sample consisted of naive CD4+ T cells from blood. This receptor was taken from a woman in her thirties or forties with type 1 diabetes. CDR3 sequence: CASTGGGPIGEQFF. The CDR3 bases are TGTGCCAGTACCGGGGGAGGGCCAATTGGTGAGCAGTTCTTC.